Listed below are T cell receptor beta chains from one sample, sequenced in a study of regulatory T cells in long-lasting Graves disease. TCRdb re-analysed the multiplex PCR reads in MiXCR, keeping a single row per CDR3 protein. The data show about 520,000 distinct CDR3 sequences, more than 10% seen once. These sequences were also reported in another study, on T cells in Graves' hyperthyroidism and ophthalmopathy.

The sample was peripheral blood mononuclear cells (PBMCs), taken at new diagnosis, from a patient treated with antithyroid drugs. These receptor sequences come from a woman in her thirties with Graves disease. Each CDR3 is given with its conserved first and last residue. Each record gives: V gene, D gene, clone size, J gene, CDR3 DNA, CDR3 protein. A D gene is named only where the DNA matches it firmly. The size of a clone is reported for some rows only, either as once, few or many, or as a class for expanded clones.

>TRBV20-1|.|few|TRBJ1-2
TGCAGTGCCAGACAGGCTCTTTATGGCTACACCTTC
CSARQALYGYTF
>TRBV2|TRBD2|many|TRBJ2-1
TGTGCCAGCAGCCAGGGACTAGCTGCCCCCAGTGAGCAGTTCTTC
CASSQGLAAPSEQFF
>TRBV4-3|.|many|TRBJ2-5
TGCGCCAGCAGCCCAGCAGGGAGACCGCGACTCCCAAGTCCCCAGTACTTC
CASSPAGRPRLPSPQYF
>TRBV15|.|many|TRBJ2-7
TGTGCCACCAGCAGAGAGTTGAGCGAGTACGAGCAGTACTTC
CATSRELSEYEQYF
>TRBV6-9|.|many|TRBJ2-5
TGTGCCAGCAGTTACTGGGGGAACCAAGAGACCCAGTACTTC
CASSYWGNQETQYF
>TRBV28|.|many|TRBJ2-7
TGTGCCAGCAGTTTTGGTCGGGGCCCTATATACGAGCAGTACTTC
CASSFGRGPIYEQYF
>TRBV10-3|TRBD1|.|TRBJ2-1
TGTGCCATAGACAGGGGTGGGGAAACAAATGAGCAGTTCTTC
CAIDRGGETNEQFF
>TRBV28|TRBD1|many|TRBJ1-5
TGTGCCAGCAGTAGGGACAGCACCAGGCAGCCCCAGCATTTT
CASSRDSTRQPQHF
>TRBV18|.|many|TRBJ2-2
TGTGCCAGCTCACACAGCAACACCGGGGAGCTGTTTTTT
CASSHSNTGELFF
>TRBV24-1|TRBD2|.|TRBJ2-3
TGTGCCACCAGTGATTCGGGACTAGCGGGGTCCCCGGATACGCAGTATTTT
CATSDSGLAGSPDTQYF
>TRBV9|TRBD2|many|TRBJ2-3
TGTGCCAGCAGCGATAGCGGGAGCGGCACAGATACGCAGTATTTT
CASSDSGSGTDTQYF
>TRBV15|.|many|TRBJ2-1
TGTGCCACCAGCAGAGTTGCGACAGGACCCTACAATGAGCAGTTCTTC
CATSRVATGPYNEQFF
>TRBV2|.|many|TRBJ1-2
TGTGCCAGCAGTGGGAGAGGGTCTGACTACACCTTC
CASSGRGSDYTF
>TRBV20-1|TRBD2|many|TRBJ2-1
TGCAGTGCTAGAGATCCGAGCCTGACTAGCGGGAGCCTCTACAATGAGCAGTTCTTC
CSARDPSLTSGSLYNEQFF
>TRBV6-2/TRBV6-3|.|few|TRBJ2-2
TGTGCCAGCAGCAACACCTTCGGCGGGGAGCTGTTTTTT
CASSNTFGGELFF
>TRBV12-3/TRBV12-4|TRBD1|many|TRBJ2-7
TGTGCCAGCAGCTCGGGACAGGGGGCATTTTCAAGGCGGGAGCAGTACTTC
CASSSGQGAFSRREQYF
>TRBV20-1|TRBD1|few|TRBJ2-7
TGCAGTGCCGTCCGAAGACAGGGATACGAGCAGTACTTC
CSAVRRQGYEQYF
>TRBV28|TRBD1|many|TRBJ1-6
TGTGCCAGCAGTTTGAACCCAGGGGGGTCCTATAATTCACCCCTCCACTTT
CASSLNPGGSYNSPLHF
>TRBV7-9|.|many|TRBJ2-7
TGTGCCAGCAGCTCCCCGACCGCAGATACCTACGAGCAGTACTTC
CASSSPTADTYEQYF
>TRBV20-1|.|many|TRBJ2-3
TGCAGTGCTACCCATAGAACGACTAGCACAGATACGCAGTATTTT
CSATHRTTSTDTQYF
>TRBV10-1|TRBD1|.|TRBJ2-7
TGCGCCAGCAGTGAATCGACAGGGAGAGGCGAGCAGTACTTC
CASSESTGRGEQYF
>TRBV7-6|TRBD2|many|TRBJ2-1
TGTGCCAGCAGCTTAGTAGGACTAGTTAATGAGCAGTTCTTC
CASSLVGLVNEQFF
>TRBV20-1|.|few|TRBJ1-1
TGCAGTGCTAGAGGCGGGACAACGAACACTGAAGCTTTCTTT
CSARGGTTNTEAFF
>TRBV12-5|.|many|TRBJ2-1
TGTGCTAGTGGTGACACCGGGACACCCAATGAGCAGTTCTTC
CASGDTGTPNEQFF
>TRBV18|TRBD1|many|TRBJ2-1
TGTGCCAGCTCCCCGGTCGTGGGACAGGGGTACAATGAGCAGTTCTTC
CASSPVVGQGYNEQFF
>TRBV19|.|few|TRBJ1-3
TGTGCCAGTAGTATCGTTTCAGTCTCTGGAAACACCATATATTTT
CASSIVSVSGNTIYF
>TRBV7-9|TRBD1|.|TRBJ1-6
TGTGCCAGCAGCGCCCGGGCAGGGGGCGAATCACCCCTCCACTTT
CASSARAGGESPLHF
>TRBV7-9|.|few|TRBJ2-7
TGTGCCAGCAGTCCCGACACAGGGACCTACGAGCAGTACTTC
CASSPDTGTYEQYF
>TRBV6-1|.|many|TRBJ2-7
TGTGCCAGCACCAGATATAAACAGGGTTCCTACGAGCAGTACTTC
CASTRYKQGSYEQYF